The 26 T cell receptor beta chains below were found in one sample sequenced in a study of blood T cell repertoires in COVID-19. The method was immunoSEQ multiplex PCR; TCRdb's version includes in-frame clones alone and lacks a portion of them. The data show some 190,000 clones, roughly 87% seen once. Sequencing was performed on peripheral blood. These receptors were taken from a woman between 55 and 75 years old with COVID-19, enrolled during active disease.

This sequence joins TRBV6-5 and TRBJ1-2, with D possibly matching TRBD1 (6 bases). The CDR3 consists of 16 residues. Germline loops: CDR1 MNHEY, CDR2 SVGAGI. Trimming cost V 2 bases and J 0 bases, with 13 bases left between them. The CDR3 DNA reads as TGTGCCAGCAGTTACACACAGGGACACCCTAACTATGGCTACACCTTC. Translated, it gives CASSYTQGHPNYGYTF.

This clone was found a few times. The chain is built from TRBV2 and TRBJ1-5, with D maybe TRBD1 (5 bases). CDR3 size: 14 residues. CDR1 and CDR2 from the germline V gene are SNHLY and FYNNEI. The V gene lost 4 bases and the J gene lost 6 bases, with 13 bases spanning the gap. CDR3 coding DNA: TGTGCCAGCAGTGTTCTTAAAGGGGTTCAGCCCCAGCATTTT. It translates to CASSVLKGVQPQHF.

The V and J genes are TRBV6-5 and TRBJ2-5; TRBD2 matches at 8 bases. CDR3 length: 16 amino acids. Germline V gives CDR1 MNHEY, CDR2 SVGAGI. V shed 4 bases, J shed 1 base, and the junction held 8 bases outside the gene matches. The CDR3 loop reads CASSFLGAGGQETQYF. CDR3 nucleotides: TGTGCCAGCAGTTTCCTCGGGGCGGGGGGCCAAGAGACCCAGTACTTC.

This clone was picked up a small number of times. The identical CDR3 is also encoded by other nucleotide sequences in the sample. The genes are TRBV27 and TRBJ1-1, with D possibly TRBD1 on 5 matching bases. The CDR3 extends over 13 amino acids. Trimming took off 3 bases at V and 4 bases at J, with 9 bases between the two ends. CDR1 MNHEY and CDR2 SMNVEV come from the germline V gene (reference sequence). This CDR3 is CASSLRGSTEAFF. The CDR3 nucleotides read TGTGCCAGCAGTTTGCGGGGGAGCACTGAAGCTTTCTTT.

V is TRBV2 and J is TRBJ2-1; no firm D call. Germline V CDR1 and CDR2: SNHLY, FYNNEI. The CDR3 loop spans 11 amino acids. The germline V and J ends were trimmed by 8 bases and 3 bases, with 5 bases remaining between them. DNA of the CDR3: TGTGCCAGCTCAGACTACAATGAGCAGTTCTTC. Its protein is CASSDYNEQFF.

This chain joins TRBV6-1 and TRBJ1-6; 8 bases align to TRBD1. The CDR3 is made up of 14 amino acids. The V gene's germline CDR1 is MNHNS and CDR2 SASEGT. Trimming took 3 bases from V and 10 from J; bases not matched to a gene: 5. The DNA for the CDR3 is TGTGCCAGCAGTGAGGGACAGGCGAGATCACCCCTCCACTTT. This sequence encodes CASSEGQARSPLHF.

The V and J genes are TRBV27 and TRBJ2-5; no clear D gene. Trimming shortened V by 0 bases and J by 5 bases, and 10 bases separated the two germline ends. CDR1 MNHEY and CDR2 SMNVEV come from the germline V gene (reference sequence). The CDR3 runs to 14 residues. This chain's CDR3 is CASSLSLVSETQYF. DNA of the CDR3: TGTGCCAGCAGTTTATCATTAGTGTCTGAGACCCAGTACTTC.

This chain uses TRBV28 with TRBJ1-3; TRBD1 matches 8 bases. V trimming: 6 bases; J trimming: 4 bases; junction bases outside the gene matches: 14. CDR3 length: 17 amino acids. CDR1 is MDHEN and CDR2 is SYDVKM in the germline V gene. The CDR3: CASRSTRGRTRGNTIYF. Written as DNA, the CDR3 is TGTGCCAGCAGGTCCACCAGGGGGCGGACGAGAGGAAACACCATATATTTT.

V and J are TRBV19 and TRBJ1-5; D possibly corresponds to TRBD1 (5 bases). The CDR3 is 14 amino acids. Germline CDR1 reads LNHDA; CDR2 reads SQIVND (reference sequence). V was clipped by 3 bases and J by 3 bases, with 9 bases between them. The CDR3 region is CASSIVRVNQPQHF. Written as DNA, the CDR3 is TGTGCCAGTAGTATCGTCAGGGTCAATCAGCCCCAGCATTTT. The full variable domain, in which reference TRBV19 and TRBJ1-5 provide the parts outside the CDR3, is DGGITQSPKYLFRKEGQNVTLSCEQNLNHDAMYWYRQDPGQGLRLIYYSQIVNDFQKGDIAEGYSVSREKKESFPLTVTSAQKNPTAFYLCASSIVRVNQPQHFGDGTRLSIL.

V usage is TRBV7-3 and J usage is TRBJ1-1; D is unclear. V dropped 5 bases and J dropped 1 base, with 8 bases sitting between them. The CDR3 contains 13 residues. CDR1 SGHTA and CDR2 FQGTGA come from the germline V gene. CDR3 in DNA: TGTGCCAGCAGCGAACATCAGAACACTGAAGCTTTCTTT. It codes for CASSEHQNTEAFF.

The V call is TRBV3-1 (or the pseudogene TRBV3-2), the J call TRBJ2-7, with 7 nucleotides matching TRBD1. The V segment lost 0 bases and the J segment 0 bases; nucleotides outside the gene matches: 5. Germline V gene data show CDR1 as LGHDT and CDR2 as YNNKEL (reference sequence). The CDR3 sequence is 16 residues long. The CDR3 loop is CASSQDPTGSSYEQYF. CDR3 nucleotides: TGTGCCAGCAGCCAAGATCCGACAGGGAGCTCCTACGAGCAGTACTTC.

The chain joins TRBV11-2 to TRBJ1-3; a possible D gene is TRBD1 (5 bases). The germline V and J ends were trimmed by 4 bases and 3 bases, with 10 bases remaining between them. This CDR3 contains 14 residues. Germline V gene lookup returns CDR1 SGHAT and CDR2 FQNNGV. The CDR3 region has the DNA TGTGCCAGCAGCTGGCGGGGGGGTGGAAACACCATATATTTT. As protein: CASSWRGGGNTIYF.

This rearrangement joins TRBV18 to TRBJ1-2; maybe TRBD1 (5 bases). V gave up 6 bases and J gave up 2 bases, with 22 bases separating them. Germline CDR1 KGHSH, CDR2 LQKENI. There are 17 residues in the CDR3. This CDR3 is CASSQTSQGSLNYGYTF. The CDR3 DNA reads TGTGCCAGCTCGCAAACGTCTCAGGGTTCCTTGAACTATGGCTACACCTTC.

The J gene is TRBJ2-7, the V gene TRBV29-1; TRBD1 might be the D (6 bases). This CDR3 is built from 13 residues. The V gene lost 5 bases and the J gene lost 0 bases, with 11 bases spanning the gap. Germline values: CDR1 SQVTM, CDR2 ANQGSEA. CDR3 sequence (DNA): TGCAGCGTTTGGACAGCCACCTCCTACGAGCAGTACTTC. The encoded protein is CSVWTATSYEQYF.

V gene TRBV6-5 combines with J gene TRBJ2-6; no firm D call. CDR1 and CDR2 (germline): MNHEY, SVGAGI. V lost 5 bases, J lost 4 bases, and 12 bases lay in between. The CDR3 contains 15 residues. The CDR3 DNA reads TGTGCCAGCAGTACCGGAGCGTCGGGGGCCAACGTCCTGACTTTC. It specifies CASSTGASGANVLTF.

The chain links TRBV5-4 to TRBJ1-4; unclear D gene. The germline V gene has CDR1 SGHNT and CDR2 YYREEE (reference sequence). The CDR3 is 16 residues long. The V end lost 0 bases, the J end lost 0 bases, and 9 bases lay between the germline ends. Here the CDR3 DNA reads TGTGCCAGCAGCTTGGGCACGAGAGCAACTAATGAAAAACTGTTTTTT. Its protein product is CASSLGTRATNEKLFF. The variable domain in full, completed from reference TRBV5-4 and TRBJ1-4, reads ETGVTQSPTHLIKTRGQQVTLRCSSQSGHNTVSWYQQALGQGPQFIFQYYREEENGRGNFPPRFSGLQFPNYSSELNVNALELDDSALYLCASSLGTRATNEKLFFGSGTQLSVL.

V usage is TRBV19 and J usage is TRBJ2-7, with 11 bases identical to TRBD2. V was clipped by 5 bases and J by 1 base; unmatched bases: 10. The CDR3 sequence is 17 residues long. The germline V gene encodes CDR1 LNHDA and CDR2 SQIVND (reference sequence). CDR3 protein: CASSLHLTSGISYEQYF. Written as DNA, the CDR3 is TGTGCCAGTAGTCTCCACCTGACTAGCGGGATATCCTACGAGCAGTACTTC.

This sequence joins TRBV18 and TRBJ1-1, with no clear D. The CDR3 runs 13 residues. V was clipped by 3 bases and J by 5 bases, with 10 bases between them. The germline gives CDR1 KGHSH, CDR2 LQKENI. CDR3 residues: CASSPAGRTEAFF. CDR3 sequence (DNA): TGTGCCAGCTCACCGGCGGGTCGGACTGAAGCTTTCTTT.

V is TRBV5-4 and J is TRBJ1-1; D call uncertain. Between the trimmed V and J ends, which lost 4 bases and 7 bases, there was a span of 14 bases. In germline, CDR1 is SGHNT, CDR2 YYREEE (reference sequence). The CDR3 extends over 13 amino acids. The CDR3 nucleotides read TGTGCCAGCAGCCAAGACCCCAGCGGTGAAGCTTTCTTT. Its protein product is CASSQDPSGEAFF.

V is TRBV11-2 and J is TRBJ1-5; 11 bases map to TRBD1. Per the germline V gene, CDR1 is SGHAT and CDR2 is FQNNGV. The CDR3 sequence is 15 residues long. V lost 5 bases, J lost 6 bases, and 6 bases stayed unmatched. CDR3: CASSPGQGASQPQHF. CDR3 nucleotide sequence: TGTGCCAGCAGCCCCGGACAGGGGGCAAGTCAGCCCCAGCATTTT.

CDR3 bases: TGTGCCAGCAGCCAATTTCGGAGGGGTCAGGCCGGGGAGCTGTTTTTT. This sequence encodes CASSQFRRGQAGELFF. The chain joins TRBV14 to TRBJ2-2, with D tentatively TRBD2 (6 bases). V was cut by 2 bases and J by 6 bases, with 16 bases left in between. The CDR3 has 16 amino acids. Per the germline V gene, CDR1 is SGHDN and CDR2 is FVKESK.

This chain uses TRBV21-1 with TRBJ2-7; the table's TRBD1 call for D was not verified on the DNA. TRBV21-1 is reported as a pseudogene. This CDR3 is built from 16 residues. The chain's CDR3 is CASSKSRQGHLYEQYV. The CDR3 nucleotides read TGTGCCAGCAGCAAAAGTCGTCAGGGCCACCTCTACGAGCAGTACGTC.

CDR3 bases: TGTGCCAGCAGTTTTCATACGAGGGAGACCCAGTACTTC. Translating it yields CASSFHTRETQYF. V gene TRBV12-3 or TRBV12-4 combines with J gene TRBJ2-5; D unresolved. Trimming removed 3 bases at V and 5 bases at J, with 10 bases between. The CDR3 consists of 13 residues.

CDR3 bases: TGTGCCAGCAGCCTGGGGCGGGGGAGCACAGATACGCAGTATTTT. This sequence encodes CASSLGRGSTDTQYF. The rearrangement joins TRBV2 to TRBJ2-3; 7 positions agree with TRBD2. CDR1 SNHLY and CDR2 FYNNEI come from the germline V gene. The ends lost 6 bases at V and 0 bases at J; junction bases unmatched: 6. The CDR3 spans 15 residues.

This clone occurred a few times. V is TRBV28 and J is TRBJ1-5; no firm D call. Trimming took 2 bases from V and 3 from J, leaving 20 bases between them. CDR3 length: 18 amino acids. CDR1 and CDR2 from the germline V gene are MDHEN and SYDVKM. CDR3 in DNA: TGTGCCAGCAGTTTAAGTTTGAGGTGGAGACTAGTCAATCAGCCCCAGCATTTT. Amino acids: CASSLSLRWRLVNQPQHF. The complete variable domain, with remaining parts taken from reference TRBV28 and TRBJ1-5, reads DVKVTQSSRYLVKRTGEKVFLECVQDMDHENMFWYRQDPGLGLRLIYFSYDVKMKEKGDIPEGYSVSREKKERFSLILESASTNQTSMYLCASSLSLRWRLVNQPQHFGDGTRLSIL.

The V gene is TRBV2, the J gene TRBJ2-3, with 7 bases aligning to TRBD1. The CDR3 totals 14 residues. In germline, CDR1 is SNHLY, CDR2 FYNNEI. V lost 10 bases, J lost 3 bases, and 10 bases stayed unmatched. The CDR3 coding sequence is TGTGCCACCACAAGCGGCAGGGGGACAGATACGCAGTATTTT. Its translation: CATTSGRGTDTQYF. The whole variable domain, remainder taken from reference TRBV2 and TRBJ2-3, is EPEVTQTPSHQVTQMGQEVILRCVPISNHLYFYWYRQILGQKVEFLVSFYNNEISEKSEIFDDQFSVERPDGSNFTLKIRSTKLEDSAMYFCATTSGRGTDTQYFGPGTRLTVL.